Below, one T cell receptor (beta chain) is given with its context. The antigen is unknown. The CDR3 runs to 14 residues. Trimming pared 4 bases from V and 4 bases from J, leaving 10 bases between. From germline, CDR1 is SNHLY and CDR2 FYNNEI. TCRdb keeps only in-frame clones here, not all; method: immunoSEQ multiplex PCR. The data show under 300,000 clones, with about 80% seen just once and less than 0.75% held by the top ten. The source of the sample is a study of Tregs in tolerant kidney transplant recipients. Notes on the study in general: Few patients were studied, so findings need validation in larger groups.

Specimen: CD4+ T cells from blood. The gene calls are TRBV2 and TRBJ1-4; no clear D. The TCR originated in a human donor in good health. The CDR3 DNA reads TGTGCCAGCAGTGTCGTCAGCGATAATGAAAAACTGTTTTTT. Translation: CASSVVSDNEKLFF.